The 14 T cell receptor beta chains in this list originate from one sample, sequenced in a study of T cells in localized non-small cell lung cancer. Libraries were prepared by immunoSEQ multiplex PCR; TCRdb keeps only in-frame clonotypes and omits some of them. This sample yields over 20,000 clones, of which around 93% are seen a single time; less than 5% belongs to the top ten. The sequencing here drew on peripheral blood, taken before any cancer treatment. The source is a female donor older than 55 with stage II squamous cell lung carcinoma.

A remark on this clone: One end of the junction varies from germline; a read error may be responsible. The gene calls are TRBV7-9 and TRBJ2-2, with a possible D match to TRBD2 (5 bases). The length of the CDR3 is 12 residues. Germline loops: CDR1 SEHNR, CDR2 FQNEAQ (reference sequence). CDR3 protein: CARDGNTWELFF. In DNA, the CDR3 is TGTGCCAGAGACGGGAACACCTGGGAGCTGTTTTTT.

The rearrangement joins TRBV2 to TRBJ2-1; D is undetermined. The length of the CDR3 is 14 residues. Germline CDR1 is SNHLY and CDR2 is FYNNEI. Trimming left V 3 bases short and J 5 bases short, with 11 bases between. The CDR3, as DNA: TGTGCCAGCAGTGATAGAAGATCCGACAATGAGCAGTTCTTC. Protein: CASSDRRSDNEQFF.

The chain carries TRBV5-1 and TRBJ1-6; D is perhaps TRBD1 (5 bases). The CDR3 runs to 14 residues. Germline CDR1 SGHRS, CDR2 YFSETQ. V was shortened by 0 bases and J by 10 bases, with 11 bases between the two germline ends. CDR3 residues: CASSLGGGRSPLHF. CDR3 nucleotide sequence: TGCGCCAGCAGCTTGGGGGGGGGACGGTCACCCCTCCACTTT.

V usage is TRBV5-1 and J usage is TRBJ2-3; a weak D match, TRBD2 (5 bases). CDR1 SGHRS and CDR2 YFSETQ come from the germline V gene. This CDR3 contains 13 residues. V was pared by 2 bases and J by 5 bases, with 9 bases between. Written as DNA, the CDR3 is TGCGCCAGCAGCTTCCAAGGAGGAGATACGCAGTATTTT. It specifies CASSFQGGDTQYF.

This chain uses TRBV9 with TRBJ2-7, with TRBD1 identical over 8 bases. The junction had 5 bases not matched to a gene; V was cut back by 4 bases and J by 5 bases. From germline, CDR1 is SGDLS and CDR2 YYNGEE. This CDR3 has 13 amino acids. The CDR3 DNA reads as TGTGCCAGCAGCATTCAGACAGGGGACGAGCAGTACTTC. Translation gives CASSIQTGDEQYF. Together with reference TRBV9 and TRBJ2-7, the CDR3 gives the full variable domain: DSGVTQTPKHLITATGQRVTLRCSPRSGDLSVYWYQQSLDQGLQFLIQYYNGEERAKGNILERFSAQQFPDLHSELNLSSLELGDSALYFCASSIQTGDEQYFGPGTRLTVT.

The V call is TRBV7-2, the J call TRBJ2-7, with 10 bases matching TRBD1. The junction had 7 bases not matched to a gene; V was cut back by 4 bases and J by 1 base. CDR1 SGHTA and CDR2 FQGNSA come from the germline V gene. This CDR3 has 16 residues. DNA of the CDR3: TGTGCCAGCAGCTCCTCCGGGACAGGGGCGTCCTACGAGCAGTACTTC. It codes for CASSSSGTGASYEQYF.

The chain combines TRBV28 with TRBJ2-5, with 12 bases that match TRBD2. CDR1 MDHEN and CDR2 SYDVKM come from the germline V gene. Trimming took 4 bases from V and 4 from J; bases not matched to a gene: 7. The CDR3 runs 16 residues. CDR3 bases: TGTGCCAGCAGTTCCCCCGGGACTAGCGGGCCAGAGACCCAGTACTTC. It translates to CASSSPGTSGPETQYF.

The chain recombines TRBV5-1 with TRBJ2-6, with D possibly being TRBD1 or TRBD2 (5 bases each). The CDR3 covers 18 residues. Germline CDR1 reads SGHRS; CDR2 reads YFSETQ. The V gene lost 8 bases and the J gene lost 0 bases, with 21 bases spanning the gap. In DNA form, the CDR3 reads TGCGCCAGTAACCTAGGGAGAGGGGTCATCTCTGGGGCCAACGTCCTGACTTTC. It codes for CASNLGRGVISGANVLTF.

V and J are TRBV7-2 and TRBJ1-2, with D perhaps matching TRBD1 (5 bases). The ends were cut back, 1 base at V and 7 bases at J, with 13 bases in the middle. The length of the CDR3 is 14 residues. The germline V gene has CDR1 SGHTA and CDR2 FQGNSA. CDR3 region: CASSLGTLFGGYTF. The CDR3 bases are TGTGCCAGCAGCTTAGGGACACTGTTTGGTGGCTACACCTTC.

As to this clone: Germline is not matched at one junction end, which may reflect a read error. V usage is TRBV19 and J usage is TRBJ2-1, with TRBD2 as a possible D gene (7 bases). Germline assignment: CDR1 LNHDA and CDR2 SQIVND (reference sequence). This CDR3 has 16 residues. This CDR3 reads CASSKAGRGPSNVQFF. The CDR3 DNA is TGTGCCAGTAGTAAAGCGGGGCGGGGGCCTTCGAATGTGCAGTTCTTC.

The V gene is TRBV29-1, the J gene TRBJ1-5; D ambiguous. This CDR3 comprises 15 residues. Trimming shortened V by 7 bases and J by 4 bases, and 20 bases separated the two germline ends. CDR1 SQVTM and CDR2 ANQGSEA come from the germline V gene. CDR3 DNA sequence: TGCAGCGAACGGACCCAGACGAAGGTGAATCAGCCCCAGCATTTT. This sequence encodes CSERTQTKVNQPQHF.

CDR3 loop: CASSTGLAGVGETQYF. The DNA of the CDR3 is TGCGCCAGCAGCACCGGACTAGCGGGAGTAGGAGAGACCCAGTACTTC. The rearrangement uses TRBV5-1 and TRBJ2-5, with TRBD2 matching 13 bases. The CDR3 is made up of 16 amino acids. The germline V gene has CDR1 SGHRS and CDR2 YFSETQ. V was clipped by 4 bases and J by 4 bases; unmatched bases: 7. Full variable domain (remainder filled in from reference TRBV5-1 and TRBJ2-5): KAGVTQTPRYLIKTRGQQVTLSCSPISGHRSVSWYQQTPGQGLQFLFEYFSETQRNKGNFPGRFSGRQFSNSRSEMNVSTLELGDSALYLCASSTGLAGVGETQYFGPGTRLLVL.

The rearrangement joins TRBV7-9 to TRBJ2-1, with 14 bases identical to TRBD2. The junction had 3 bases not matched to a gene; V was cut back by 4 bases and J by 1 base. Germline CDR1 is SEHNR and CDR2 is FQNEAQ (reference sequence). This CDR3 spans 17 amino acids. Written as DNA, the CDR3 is TGTGCCAGCAGCTGGGGACTAGCGGGGGTTTCCTACAATGAGCAGTTCTTC. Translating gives CASSWGLAGVSYNEQFF.

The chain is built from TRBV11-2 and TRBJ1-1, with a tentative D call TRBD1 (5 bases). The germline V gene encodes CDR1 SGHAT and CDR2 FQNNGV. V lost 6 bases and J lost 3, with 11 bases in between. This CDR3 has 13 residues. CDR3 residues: CASRTIRDTEAFF. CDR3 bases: TGTGCCAGCAGGACGATCAGGGACACTGAAGCTTTCTTT. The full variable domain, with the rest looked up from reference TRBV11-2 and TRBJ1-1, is EAGVAQSPRYKIIEKRQSVAFWCNPISGHATLYWYQQILGQGPKLLIQFQNNGVVDDSQLPKDRFSAERLKGVDSTLKIQPAKLEDSAVYLCASRTIRDTEAFFGQGTRLTVV.